The source of this TCR beta chain is a study of ipilimumab plus nivolumab after autologous stem cell transplantation. CDR3 size: 16 residues. The V and J ends lost 2 bases and 1 base respectively, with 14 bases between them. Germline loops: CDR1 MRHNA, CDR2 SNTAGT. Method: immunoSEQ multiplex PCR; TCRdb's copy keeps in-frame clones and lacks some. Here the sample spans fewer than 25,000 clones, about four fifths being singletons. Dosing: nivolumab 3 mg/kg IV, weeks 1, 4, 7, 10, then every two weeks to week 26. The gene calls are TRBV6-4 and TRBJ1-2; D not resolved. The source material was PBMCs, sampled in a trial of ipilimumab plus nivolumab as post-transplant consolidation. This receptor was taken from a male donor with diffuse large B-cell lymphoma. The DNA for the CDR3 is TGTGCCAGCAGTGACCAGCCAGGCCCCCTTAACTATGGCTACACCTTC. Translated, it gives CASSDQPGPLNYGYTF.